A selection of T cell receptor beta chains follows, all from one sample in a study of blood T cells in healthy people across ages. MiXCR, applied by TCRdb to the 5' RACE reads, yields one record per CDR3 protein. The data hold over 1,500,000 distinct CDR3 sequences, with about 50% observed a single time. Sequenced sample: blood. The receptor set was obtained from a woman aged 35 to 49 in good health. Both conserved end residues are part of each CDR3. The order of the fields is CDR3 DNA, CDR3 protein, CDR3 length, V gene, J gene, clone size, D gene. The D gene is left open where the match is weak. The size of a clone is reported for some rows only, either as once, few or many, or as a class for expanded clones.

CDR3nt: TGTGCCAGCAGTAAGCCGGGACAGGGAAGGAACACTGAAGCTTTCTTT
CDR3aa: CASSKPGQGRNTEAFF
len: 16
v_gene: TRBV6-6
j_gene: TRBJ1-1
abundance: -
d_gene: TRBD1

CDR3nt: TGTGCCAGCAGTCCGAGGACTAGCGGGGGTCTCGACGAGCAGTACTTC
CDR3aa: CASSPRTSGGLDEQYF
len: 16
v_gene: TRBV2
j_gene: TRBJ2-7
abundance: -
d_gene: TRBD2

CDR3nt: TGCAGTGCTACCGGGGTTGGCCCAAGCACAGATACGCAGTATTTT
CDR3aa: CSATGVGPSTDTQYF
len: 15
v_gene: TRBV20-1
j_gene: TRBJ2-3
abundance: -
d_gene: -

CDR3nt: TGTGCCAGCAGCGAAATGACTAGCGGGGGCACCTACGAGCAGTACTTC
CDR3aa: CASSEMTSGGTYEQYF
len: 16
v_gene: TRBV5-6
j_gene: TRBJ2-7
abundance: -
d_gene: TRBD2

CDR3nt: TGTGCCAGCAGTCATCAAGCGGGGAAGGGAACAGATACGCAGTATTTT
CDR3aa: CASSHQAGKGTDTQYF
len: 16
v_gene: TRBV28
j_gene: TRBJ2-3
abundance: few
d_gene: TRBD2

CDR3nt: TGTGCCAGCAGCTTAGCGGTCCCTAGTATGGTCGACAATGAGCAGTTCTTC
CDR3aa: CASSLAVPSMVDNEQFF
len: 17
v_gene: TRBV7-6
j_gene: TRBJ2-1
abundance: -
d_gene: -

CDR3nt: TGTGCCAGCAGCTGGCGGGGGGAACCCTACAATGAGCAGTTCTTC
CDR3aa: CASSWRGEPYNEQFF
len: 15
v_gene: TRBV5-5
j_gene: TRBJ2-1
abundance: -
d_gene: TRBD2

CDR3nt: TGTGCCAGCAGCCGGGACAGAATGGAGGCCAACGTCCTGACTTTC
CDR3aa: CASSRDRMEANVLTF
len: 15
v_gene: TRBV5-4
j_gene: TRBJ2-6
abundance: -
d_gene: TRBD1

CDR3nt: TGTGCCAGCAGCCCCCGAGGCGGGGCCGAGCAGTACTTC
CDR3aa: CASSPRGGAEQYF
len: 13
v_gene: TRBV11-3
j_gene: TRBJ2-7
abundance: -
d_gene: -

CDR3nt: TGTGCCAGCAGTTGGGTTAGCGGGGGGACGAATGAGCAGTACTTC
CDR3aa: CASSWVSGGTNEQYF
len: 15
v_gene: TRBV27
j_gene: TRBJ2-7
abundance: -
d_gene: TRBD2

CDR3nt: TGTGCCAGCAGTGGGGAAGGAGTCTCGGGAGGCTACAAGCAGTACTTC
CDR3aa: CASSGEGVSGGYKQYF
len: 16
v_gene: TRBV12-3/TRBV12-4
j_gene: TRBJ2-7
abundance: -
d_gene: TRBD2

CDR3nt: TGCGCCAGCAGCCGACAGGGTTTGGAGCAGTTCTTC
CDR3aa: CASSRQGLEQFF
len: 12
v_gene: TRBV5-1
j_gene: TRBJ2-1
abundance: -
d_gene: TRBD1

CDR3nt: TGTGCCAGCAGCCAGGGACACGCCAAAAACATTCAGTACTTC
CDR3aa: CASSQGHAKNIQYF
len: 14
v_gene: TRBV7-6
j_gene: TRBJ2-4
abundance: -
d_gene: -

CDR3nt: TGCAGCGTAGAATATGGACAGGGAGATGGCTACACCTTC
CDR3aa: CSVEYGQGDGYTF
len: 13
v_gene: TRBV29-1
j_gene: TRBJ1-2
abundance: few
d_gene: TRBD1

CDR3nt: TGCGCCAGCAGCTGGCGGGGTGACTATGGCTACACCTTC
CDR3aa: CASSWRGDYGYTF
len: 13
v_gene: TRBV5-1
j_gene: TRBJ1-2
abundance: few
d_gene: -

CDR3nt: TGTGCCAGCAGTGCGACCCCGGGGGGGCGTGAGCAGTTCTTC
CDR3aa: CASSATPGGREQFF
len: 14
v_gene: TRBV28
j_gene: TRBJ2-1
abundance: -
d_gene: TRBD2

CDR3nt: TGTGCCACCAGCATCCCAGGGGCAGATACGCAGTATTTT
CDR3aa: CATSIPGADTQYF
len: 13
v_gene: TRBV15
j_gene: TRBJ2-3
abundance: few
d_gene: -

CDR3nt: TGTGCCAGCTCTGTGGGGGTCTACGAGCAGTACTTC
CDR3aa: CASSVGVYEQYF
len: 12
v_gene: TRBV5-6
j_gene: TRBJ2-7
abundance: few
d_gene: -

CDR3nt: TGCAGTGCTAGAGGAAGGACCGTTCCTAGAGGCTACGAGCAGTACTTC
CDR3aa: CSARGRTVPRGYEQYF
len: 16
v_gene: TRBV20-1
j_gene: TRBJ2-7
abundance: -
d_gene: -

CDR3nt: TGTGCCAGCAGTCACAACCAGGAAAAACTGTTTTTT
CDR3aa: CASSHNQEKLFF
len: 12
v_gene: TRBV28
j_gene: TRBJ1-4
abundance: -
d_gene: -

CDR3nt: TGTGCCAGCGAGGGCCTAGGCAAGACCCAGTACTTC
CDR3aa: CASEGLGKTQYF
len: 12
v_gene: TRBV9
j_gene: TRBJ2-5
abundance: few
d_gene: -

CDR3nt: TGCGCCAGCTCTCCCAAGGGCACGGAGACTAGCGGGGGGGCCTACAATGAGCAGTTCTTC
CDR3aa: CASSPKGTETSGGAYNEQFF
len: 20
v_gene: TRBV5-1
j_gene: TRBJ2-1
abundance: -
d_gene: TRBD2

CDR3nt: TGCAGTGCTCCCCGGACAGGGAGTAACTATGGCTACACCTTC
CDR3aa: CSAPRTGSNYGYTF
len: 14
v_gene: TRBV20-1
j_gene: TRBJ1-2
abundance: -
d_gene: TRBD1

CDR3nt: TGTGCCAGCGAGAATTCCTACAATGAGCAGTTCTTC
CDR3aa: CASENSYNEQFF
len: 12
v_gene: TRBV6-7
j_gene: TRBJ2-1
abundance: -
d_gene: -

CDR3nt: TGTGCCGGCAGTTTATCCTACAACAGACATGGCTACACCTTC
CDR3aa: CAGSLSYNRHGYTF
len: 14
v_gene: TRBV27
j_gene: TRBJ1-2
abundance: -
d_gene: -

CDR3nt: TGTGCCAGCCTCAATGGGACAAGGGGCGAGTACTTC
CDR3aa: CASLNGTRGEYF
len: 12
v_gene: TRBV2
j_gene: TRBJ2-5
abundance: -
d_gene: -

CDR3nt: TGTGCCAGCAGTACGTACAGGGAATCTGATGGCTACACCTTC
CDR3aa: CASSTYRESDGYTF
len: 14
v_gene: TRBV27
j_gene: TRBJ1-2
abundance: -
d_gene: -

CDR3nt: TGCAGCGTTGATAGGGGGTCCCACGAGCAGTACTTC
CDR3aa: CSVDRGSHEQYF
len: 12
v_gene: TRBV29-1
j_gene: TRBJ2-7
abundance: once
d_gene: -

CDR3nt: TGTGCCAGCAGCCCTCTGGGGGGGTATAGTGAAGCTTTCTTT
CDR3aa: CASSPLGGYSEAFF
len: 14
v_gene: TRBV7-2
j_gene: TRBJ1-1
abundance: few
d_gene: -

CDR3nt: TGTGCCAGCAGTAAAAGACTGGGACATGTGTACAATGAGCAGTTCTTC
CDR3aa: CASSKRLGHVYNEQFF
len: 16
v_gene: TRBV27
j_gene: TRBJ2-1
abundance: -
d_gene: -

CDR3nt: TGTGCCAGCAGTGATTCCCAGGTTCGGAACGAGCAGTACTTC
CDR3aa: CASSDSQVRNEQYF
len: 14
v_gene: TRBV6-1
j_gene: TRBJ2-7
abundance: -
d_gene: -

CDR3nt: TGCGCCAGCAGCTTCAGACAGGGGGCGGCGGACGAGCAGTACTTC
CDR3aa: CASSFRQGAADEQYF
len: 15
v_gene: TRBV5-1
j_gene: TRBJ2-7
abundance: few
d_gene: TRBD1

CDR3nt: TGTGCCAGCAGCGTAGATGCGGGACCAACCTACGAGCAGTACTTC
CDR3aa: CASSVDAGPTYEQYF
len: 15
v_gene: TRBV9
j_gene: TRBJ2-7
abundance: few
d_gene: -

CDR3nt: TGTGCCACCAGCAGACCGCGGGGGGTTGAAGAGACCCAGTACTTC
CDR3aa: CATSRPRGVEETQYF
len: 15
v_gene: TRBV15
j_gene: TRBJ2-5
abundance: -
d_gene: TRBD2

CDR3nt: TGCAGTGCTAGGAGCGGGGGTACCTACGAGCAGTACTTC
CDR3aa: CSARSGGTYEQYF
len: 13
v_gene: TRBV20-1
j_gene: TRBJ2-7
abundance: few
d_gene: TRBD2

CDR3nt: TGCGCCAGCAGTGGTCAGGGGGCAGGCGAAGATACGCAGTATTTT
CDR3aa: CASSGQGAGEDTQYF
len: 15
v_gene: TRBV10-1
j_gene: TRBJ2-3
abundance: once
d_gene: TRBD1

CDR3nt: TGTGCCAGCAGTGAAGCCGGGGGGGTATTATCACCCCTCCACTTT
CDR3aa: CASSEAGGVLSPLHF
len: 15
v_gene: TRBV6-1
j_gene: TRBJ1-6
abundance: -
d_gene: -

CDR3nt: TGCGCCAGCAGCTTGGGGGTCTCGGGGGGTAACAATGAGCAGATCTTC
CDR3aa: CASSLGVSGGNNEQIF
len: 16
v_gene: TRBV5-1
j_gene: TRBJ2-1
abundance: -
d_gene: TRBD2

CDR3nt: TGCAGTGCTCGTCCTAGGACTAGCATTCGCGAGCAGTACTTC
CDR3aa: CSARPRTSIREQYF
len: 14
v_gene: TRBV20-1
j_gene: TRBJ2-7
abundance: -
d_gene: TRBD2

CDR3nt: TGTGCCAGCAGTCGTCCCGGGACGCAGCACTATGGCTACACCTTC
CDR3aa: CASSRPGTQHYGYTF
len: 15
v_gene: TRBV12-3/TRBV12-4
j_gene: TRBJ1-2
abundance: few
d_gene: -

CDR3nt: TGTGCCAGCAGCCAAGACAGCGCCTATAATTCACCCCTCCACTTT
CDR3aa: CASSQDSAYNSPLHF
len: 15
v_gene: TRBV3-1
j_gene: TRBJ1-6
abundance: -
d_gene: -

CDR3nt: TGTGCCAGCAGTCCTTCTCCCTCTGGGGCCAACGTCCTGACTTTC
CDR3aa: CASSPSPSGANVLTF
len: 15
v_gene: TRBV27
j_gene: TRBJ2-6
abundance: many
d_gene: -

CDR3nt: TGTGCCAGCAGCCAGAGCTGGGCGGAAGAGACCCAGTACTTC
CDR3aa: CASSQSWAEETQYF
len: 14
v_gene: TRBV7-2
j_gene: TRBJ2-5
abundance: -
d_gene: -

CDR3nt: TGTGCCAGCAGCTTAGGGCCAGGCGACAATGAGCAGTTCTTC
CDR3aa: CASSLGPGDNEQFF
len: 14
v_gene: TRBV13
j_gene: TRBJ2-1
abundance: -
d_gene: -

CDR3nt: TGTGCCAGCACGGGACAGGGTGGGAACACTGAAGCTTTCTTT
CDR3aa: CASTGQGGNTEAFF
len: 14
v_gene: TRBV7-2
j_gene: TRBJ1-1
abundance: -
d_gene: TRBD1

CDR3nt: TGTGCCATCAGTGACCCGGTCACTAATCAGCCCCAGCATTTT
CDR3aa: CAISDPVTNQPQHF
len: 14
v_gene: TRBV10-3
j_gene: TRBJ1-5
abundance: -
d_gene: -

CDR3nt: TGTGCCAGCAGCCTGTTACTAGCGGGGGGCGAACGTTGGAATGAGCAGTTCTTC
CDR3aa: CASSLLLAGGERWNEQFF
len: 18
v_gene: TRBV4-2
j_gene: TRBJ2-1
abundance: -
d_gene: TRBD2

CDR3nt: TGCAGCCCCGGGACCGTTCAAGAGACCCAGTACTTC
CDR3aa: CSPGTVQETQYF
len: 12
v_gene: TRBV20-1
j_gene: TRBJ2-5
abundance: -
d_gene: -

CDR3nt: TGCAGTGCTAGAGATACCCGGGACAGAGAAAAACTGTTTTTT
CDR3aa: CSARDTRDREKLFF
len: 14
v_gene: TRBV20-1
j_gene: TRBJ1-4
abundance: -
d_gene: TRBD1

CDR3nt: TGCGCCAGCACTCTCACATTCGCCACAGATACGCAGTATTTT
CDR3aa: CASTLTFATDTQYF
len: 14
v_gene: TRBV5-1
j_gene: TRBJ2-3
abundance: few
d_gene: -

CDR3nt: TGTGCCAGCACATTGGACAGGGTTATCTCTGGGGCCAACGTCCTGACTTTC
CDR3aa: CASTLDRVISGANVLTF
len: 17
v_gene: TRBV28
j_gene: TRBJ2-6
abundance: few
d_gene: TRBD1

CDR3nt: TGTGCCAGCAGGCCCGGGCCGGGGATTCGGGAGACCCAGTACTTC
CDR3aa: CASRPGPGIRETQYF
len: 15
v_gene: TRBV12-3/TRBV12-4
j_gene: TRBJ2-5
abundance: -
d_gene: -